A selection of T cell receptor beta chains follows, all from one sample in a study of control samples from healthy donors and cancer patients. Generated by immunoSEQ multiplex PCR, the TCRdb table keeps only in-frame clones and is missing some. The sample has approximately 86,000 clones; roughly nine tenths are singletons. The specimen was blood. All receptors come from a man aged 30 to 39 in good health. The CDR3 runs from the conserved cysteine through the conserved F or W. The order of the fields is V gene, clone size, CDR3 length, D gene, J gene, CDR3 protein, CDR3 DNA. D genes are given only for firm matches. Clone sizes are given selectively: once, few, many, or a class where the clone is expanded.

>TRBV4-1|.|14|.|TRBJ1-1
CASSHHRVVTEAFF
TGCGCCAGCAGCCACCACAGGGTTGTCACTGAAGCTTTCTTT
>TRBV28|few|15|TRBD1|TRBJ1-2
CASSSGQGAWYGYTF
TGTGCCAGCAGTTCCGGACAGGGGGCTTGGTATGGCTACACCTTC
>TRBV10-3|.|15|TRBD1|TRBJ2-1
CAIIDDRGLGNEQFF
TGTGCCATTATTGACGACAGGGGGTTAGGCAATGAGCAGTTCTTC
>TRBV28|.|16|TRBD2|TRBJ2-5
CASSLRASGVQETQYF
TGTGCCAGCAGTTTACGGGCTAGCGGGGTCCAAGAGACCCAGTACTTC
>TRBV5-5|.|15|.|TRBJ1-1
CASSLDLTVNTEAFF
TGTGCCAGCAGCTTGGACCTTACTGTGAACACTGAAGCTTTCTTT
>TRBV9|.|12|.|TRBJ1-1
CASSVGAGQAFF
TGTGCCAGCAGCGTAGGGGCGGGGCAAGCTTTCTTT
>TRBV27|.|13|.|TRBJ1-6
CASSWTVSSPLHF
TGTGCCAGCAGTTGGACAGTTTCTTCGCCCCTCCACTTT
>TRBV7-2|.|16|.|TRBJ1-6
CASSLGLRDGYSPLHF
TGTGCCAGCAGCTTAGGGTTACGGGATGGGTATTCACCCCTCCACTTT
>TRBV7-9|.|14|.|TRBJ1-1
CASSLVSGSAEAFF
TGTGCCAGCAGCTTAGTATCAGGGTCCGCTGAAGCTTTCTTT
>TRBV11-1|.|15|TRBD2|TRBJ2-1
CASSVTSGGYNEQFF
TGTGCCAGCAGCGTGACTAGCGGGGGATACAATGAGCAGTTCTTC
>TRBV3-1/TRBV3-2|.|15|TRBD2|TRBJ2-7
CASSQTSGGGREQYF
TGTGCCAGCAGCCAAACTAGCGGGGGGGGAAGGGAGCAGTACTTC
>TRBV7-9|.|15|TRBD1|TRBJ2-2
CASSPPGTGTGELFF
TGTGCCAGCAGCCCTCCCGGGACAGGCACCGGGGAGCTGTTTTTT
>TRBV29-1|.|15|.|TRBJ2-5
CSVKSGTEYQETQYF
TGCAGCGTAAAGAGCGGGACAGAGTACCAAGAGACCCAGTACTTC
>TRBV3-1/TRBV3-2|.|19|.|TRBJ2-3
CASSQDRGRAGASTDTQYF
TGTGCCAGCAGCCAAGATAGGGGACGGGCGGGGGCCTCCACAGATACGCAGTATTTT
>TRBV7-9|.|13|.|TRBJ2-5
CASSSTGKETQYF
TGTGCCAGCAGCTCGACAGGAAAAGAGACCCAGTACTTC
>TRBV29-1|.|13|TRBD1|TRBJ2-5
CSGQQGSGETQYF
TGCAGCGGCCAACAGGGGTCTGGAGAGACCCAGTACTTC
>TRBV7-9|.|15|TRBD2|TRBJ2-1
CASSLGLAGYNEQFF
TGTGCCAGCAGCTTAGGACTAGCGGGCTACAATGAGCAGTTCTTC
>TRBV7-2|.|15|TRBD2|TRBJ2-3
CASKQGGVGTDTQYF
TGTGCCAGCAAGCAGGGAGGGGTCGGCACAGATACGCAGTATTTT
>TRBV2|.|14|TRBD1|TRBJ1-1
CASSPRVRGTEAFF
TGTGCCAGCAGTCCCAGGGTCAGGGGGACTGAAGCTTTCTTT
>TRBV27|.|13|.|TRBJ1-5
CASSLYSGQPQHF
TGTGCCAGCAGTTTATACAGCGGACAGCCCCAGCATTTT
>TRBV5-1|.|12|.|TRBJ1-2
CASGDGNYGYTF
TGCGCCTCCGGGGACGGGAACTATGGCTACACCTTC
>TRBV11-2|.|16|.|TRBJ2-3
CASSNWGSRGTDTQYF
TGTGCCAGCAGCAATTGGGGGAGCCGAGGCACAGATACGCAGTATTTT
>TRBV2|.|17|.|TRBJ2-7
CASASSRLGVSSYEQYF
TGTGCCAGTGCTTCCTCCCGGCTGGGGGTGAGCTCCTACGAGCAGTACTTC
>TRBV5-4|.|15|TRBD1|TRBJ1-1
CASSLRGQPNTEAFF
TGTGCCAGCAGCTTGCGGGGACAGCCTAACACTGAAGCTTTCTTT
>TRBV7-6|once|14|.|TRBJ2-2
CASSRILGSGELFF
TGTGCCAGCAGCCGAATCCTAGGGAGCGGGGAGCTGTTTTTT
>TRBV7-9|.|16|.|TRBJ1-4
CASSLISSATNEKLFF
TGTGCCAGCAGCTTAATCAGCTCTGCAACTAATGAAAAACTGTTTTTT
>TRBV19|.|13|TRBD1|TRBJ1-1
CASSAQGRAEAFF
TGTGCCAGTAGCGCACAGGGGAGAGCTGAAGCTTTCTTT
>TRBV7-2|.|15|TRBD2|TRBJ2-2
CASSLSGGTTGELFF
TGTGCCAGCAGCTTAAGCGGGGGTACGACCGGGGAGCTGTTTTTT
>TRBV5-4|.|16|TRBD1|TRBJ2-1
CASSPPPGQGNNEQFF
TGTGCCAGCAGCCCGCCCCCGGGACAGGGTAACAATGAGCAGTTCTTC
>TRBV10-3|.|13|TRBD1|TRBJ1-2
CAIREGQDYGYTF
TGTGCCATCAGGGAAGGACAGGACTATGGCTACACCTTC
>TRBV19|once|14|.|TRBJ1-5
CASKSKGDYQPQHF
TGTGCCAGTAAGAGTAAGGGGGACTATCAGCCCCAGCATTTT
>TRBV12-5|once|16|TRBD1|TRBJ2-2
CASGIGQGEYTGELFF
TGTGCTAGTGGTATAGGACAGGGCGAGTACACCGGGGAGCTGTTTTTT
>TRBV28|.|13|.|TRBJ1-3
CASSFGTVDTIYF
TGTGCCAGCAGTTTTGGGACGGTGGACACCATATATTTT
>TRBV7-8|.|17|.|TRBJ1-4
CASSLVIDEATNEKLFF
TGTGCCAGCAGCTTAGTGATTGATGAGGCCACTAATGAAAAACTGTTTTTT
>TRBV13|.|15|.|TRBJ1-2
CASSLGTVANYGYTF
TGTGCCAGCAGCTTAGGGACCGTCGCTAACTATGGCTACACCTTC